Following are 8 T cell receptor beta chains from one sample sequenced in a study of T cell repertoires in cytomegalovirus infection. In TCRdb, the reads were re-called with MiXCR into one record per CDR3 protein. The sample includes hundreds of thousands of distinct CDR3 sequences, approximately 40% seen only once; the top ten take 2.5% to 3.5%. Sequencing was done on a sample of PBMCs. The receptors derive from a human donor in good health (CMV status not recorded). Some clones in this sample may be carry-over from other donors' samples.

This clonotype came up a few times. This chain connects TRBV20-1 to TRBJ1-1; the D is unclear. V was trimmed by 5 bases and J by 1 base, leaving 17 bases between them. This CDR3 spans 15 amino acids. Germline-derived CDR1 and CDR2 are DFQATT and SNEGSKA (reference sequence). The CDR3 region has the DNA TGCAGTGCTGAGCGGACGCCCACCGGGAACACTGAAGCTTTCTTT. Translation gives CSAERTPTGNTEAFF.

J is TRBJ2-3 and V is TRBV2; D is unresolved. The V and J ends lost 4 bases and 6 bases respectively, with 2 bases between them. This CDR3 spans 10 amino acids. CDR1 is SNHLY, CDR2 FYNNEI, per germline. The CDR3 DNA sequence: TGTGCCAGCAGTGGCGATACGCAGTATTTT. Its protein product is CASSGDTQYF.

The chain links TRBV20-1 to TRBJ2-7; TRBD2 agrees at 8 bases. CDR3 length: 14 residues. The V gene end was trimmed by 2 bases and the J gene end by 4 bases; junction bases not matched to a gene: 7. Germline V gene sequence: CDR1 DFQATT, CDR2 SNEGSKA (reference sequence). The CDR3 is CSARWAGGSYEQYF. DNA for the CDR3: TGCAGTGCTAGATGGGCGGGAGGTTCTTACGAGCAGTACTTC.

The rearrangement joins TRBV20-1 to TRBJ1-2; D is undetermined. Germline values: CDR1 DFQATT, CDR2 SNEGSKA (reference sequence). The CDR3 contains 15 residues. The V and J ends lost 5 bases and 2 bases respectively, with 18 bases between them. The CDR3 DNA reads as TGCAGTGCTGAAAGACCAACCCGTAAAAACTATGGCTACACCTTC. Its protein product is CSAERPTRKNYGYTF.

J is TRBJ1-2 and V is TRBV10-3, with D perhaps TRBD1 (5 bases). CDR3 length: 14 residues. V lost 6 bases and J 5 bases, leaving 16 bases between the germline ends. CDR1 is ENHRY, CDR2 SYGVKD, per germline. The DNA of the CDR3 is TGTGCCATCAGATACCGGGACCGAATGTATGGCTACACCTTC. Amino acid sequence: CAIRYRDRMYGYTF.

In regard to this clonotype: The junction and the germline gene differ at one end; a read error may be behind it. This chain joins TRBV28 and TRBJ1-2; D is unresolved. CDR3 length: 15 residues. From germline, CDR1 is MDHEN and CDR2 SYDVKM. As DNA, the CDR3 is TGTGCCAGCAGTCCCCTCAGGCGCACTAACTATGGCTACACTTTC. The encoded protein is CASSPLRRTNYGYTF.

This clonotype was detected a few times. CDR3 residues: CASSRADRGIDEQYF. CDR3 bases: TGCGCCAGCAGCCGTGCCGACAGGGGAATTGACGAGCAGTACTTC. The J gene is TRBJ2-7, the V gene TRBV5-1; 8 bases align to TRBD1. Unmatched junction bases numbered 11, after V lost 4 bases and J lost 5 bases. The germline CDR1 and CDR2 sequences are SGHRS and YFSETQ. The CDR3 runs to 15 residues.

About this clonotype: The CDR3 carries no conserved terminal phenylalanine or tryptophan, so it likely arises from a read error. The J gene is TRBJ2-2, the V gene TRBV10-2; the D gene is possibly TRBD2 (6 bases). V lost 6 bases and J lost 2, with 10 bases in between. Germline V gives CDR1 WSHSY, CDR2 SAAADI. The CDR3 length is 14 residues. For the CDR3, the DNA is TGCGCCAGCAGCCCGGGGGTAAACACCGGGGAGCTGTTTTGT. Its translation: CASSPGVNTGELFC.